Below, one T cell receptor (beta chain) is given with its context. Its antigen is unidentified. The CDR3 has 15 residues. Germline assignment: CDR1 SGHTA and CDR2 FQGNSA. V was clipped by 11 bases and J by 2 bases, with 19 bases between them. It was with a sample-barcoded 5' primer and a J-beta primer mix that a second PCR of roughly 7 to 12 cycles was run. Tagging of each cDNA molecule was performed by a template-switch adaptor with 12 random nucleotides. MiXCR was run by TCRdb on the 5' RACE reads, yielding one entry per CDR3 protein. The sample has 700,000 to 800,000 distinct CDR3 sequences; 40% to 45% are singletons. This entry belongs to a study of blood T cells in healthy people across ages. Study-level results: Across the age range, TCR beta diversity per million T cells fell in a roughly linear way. It was held that diversity estimates obtained from one million T cells represented underestimates. Naive T cell percentage strongly correlated with TCR beta diversity.

The chain uses TRBV7-2 and TRBJ2-1, with a tentative D call TRBD1 (5 bases). The sequence came from a woman aged 60-75 years in good health. The sample was blood. Here the CDR3 reads CAVTQGVGTYNEQFF. The CDR3 coding sequence is TGTGCCGTAACCCAAGGGGTGGGGACCTACAATGAGCAGTTCTTC.